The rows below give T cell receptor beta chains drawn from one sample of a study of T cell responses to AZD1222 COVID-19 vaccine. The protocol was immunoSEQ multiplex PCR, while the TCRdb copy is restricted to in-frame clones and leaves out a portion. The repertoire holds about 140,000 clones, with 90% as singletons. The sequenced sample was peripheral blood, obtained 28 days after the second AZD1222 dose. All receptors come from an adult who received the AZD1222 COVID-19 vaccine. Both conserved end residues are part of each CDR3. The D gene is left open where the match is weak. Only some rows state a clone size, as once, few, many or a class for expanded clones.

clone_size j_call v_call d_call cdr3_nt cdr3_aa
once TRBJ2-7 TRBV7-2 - TGTGCCAGCAGCCCCCCGTGGGGGTGGAGCTCCTACGAGCAGTACTTC CASSPPWGWSSYEQYF
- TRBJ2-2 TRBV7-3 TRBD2 TGTGCCAGCAGCTGGTTCTTCGGCGGGAGGGCCAGCACCGGGGAGCTGTTTTTT CASSWFFGGRASTGELFF
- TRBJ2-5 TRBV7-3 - TGTGCCAGCAGCGGTAGCAGACAAGAGACCCAGTACTTC CASSGSRQETQYF
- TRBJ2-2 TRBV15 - TGTGCCACCAGCAGGGGTCCTACAGGGAACACCGGGGAGCTGTTTTTT CATSRGPTGNTGELFF
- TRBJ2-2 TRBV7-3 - TGTGCCAGCAGCTTAAGTACGAGCGGGTTAGGCACCGGGGAGCTGTTTTTT CASSLSTSGLGTGELFF
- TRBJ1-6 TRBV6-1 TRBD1 TGTGCCAGCAGTGAAGCGATAGGGGGCTCCTCCTATAATTCACCCCTCCACTTT CASSEAIGGSSYNSPLHF
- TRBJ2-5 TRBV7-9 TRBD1 TGTGCCAGCAGCTCCCGAACAGGGGGCGGGGGAGAGACCCAGTACTTC CASSSRTGGGGETQYF
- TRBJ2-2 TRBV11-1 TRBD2 TGTGCCAGCAGCTCGGGGACTAGCGGGAGTACAGGGGAGCTGTTTTTT CASSSGTSGSTGELFF
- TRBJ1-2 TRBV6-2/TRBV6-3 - TGTGCCAGCAGCCGGGACCTCTATGGCTACACCTTC CASSRDLYGYTF
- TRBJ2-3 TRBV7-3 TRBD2 TGTGCCAGCAGTTCCGGGGAGGGAGATACGCAGTATTTT CASSSGEGDTQYF
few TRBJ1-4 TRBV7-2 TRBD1 TGTGCCAGCAGTTTCATCCGACAGGGGGGGGAAAAACTGTTTTTT CASSFIRQGGEKLFF
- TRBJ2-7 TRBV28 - TGTGCCAGCACCCCCCCCAATCTCTACGAGCAGTACTTC CASTPPNLYEQYF
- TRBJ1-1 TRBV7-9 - TGTGCCAGCAGCCCCCCCGGACTCGGCTCTCAAGCTTTCTTT CASSPPGLGSQAFF
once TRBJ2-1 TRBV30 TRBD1 TGTGCCTGGATGACAGGGGGCTACAATGAGCAGTTCTTC CAWMTGGYNEQFF
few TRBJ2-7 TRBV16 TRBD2 TGTGCCAGCAGCCCCCAACTGGGGGGGACCTACGAGCAGTACTTC CASSPQLGGTYEQYF
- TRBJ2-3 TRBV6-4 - TGTGCCAGCAGTCTCTCTGGGGACACAGATACGCAGTATTTT CASSLSGDTDTQYF
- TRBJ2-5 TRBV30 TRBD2 TGTGCCTGGAGTGTGGGGACTAGCGGGGGGGCGGCAGAGACCCAGTACTTC CAWSVGTSGGAAETQYF
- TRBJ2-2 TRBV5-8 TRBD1 TGTGCCAGCGCCACCCGACAGGGGCGTAACACCGGGGAGCTGTTTTTT CASATRQGRNTGELFF
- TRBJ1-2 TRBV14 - TGTGCCAGCAGCCAAGCCCTCCACGGACCGACCGATGGCTACACCTTC CASSQALHGPTDGYTF
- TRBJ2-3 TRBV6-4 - TGTGCCAGCAGTGCGTCTTTCCCGTTGGAGGATACGCAGTATTTT CASSASFPLEDTQYF
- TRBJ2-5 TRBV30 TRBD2 TGTGCCTGGAGTGTACGGGAGGGGTGGGAGACCCAGTACTTC CAWSVREGWETQYF
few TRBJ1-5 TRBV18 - TGTGCCAGCTCACCAGGGTTGGGCAATCAGCCCCAGCATTTT CASSPGLGNQPQHF
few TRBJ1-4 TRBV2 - TGTGCCAGCAGTCGCCGGGACCCAAAACTGTTTTTT CASSRRDPKLFF
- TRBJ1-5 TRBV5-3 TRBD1 TGTGCCAGAAGCTTGTCCAGGGGGCGGATGGGCAATCAGCCCCAGCATTTT CARSLSRGRMGNQPQHF
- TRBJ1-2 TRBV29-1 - TGCAGCGTTGTTTCCCTTAACTATGGCTACACCTTC CSVVSLNYGYTF
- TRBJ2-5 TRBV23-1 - TGCGCCAGCGGGACGGATCGGTTCAGAGAGACCCAGTACTTC CASGTDRFRETQYF
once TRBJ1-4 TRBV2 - TGTGCCAGCAGTGGTCGGCAGGGAGGTGAAAAACTGTTTTTT CASSGRQGGEKLFF
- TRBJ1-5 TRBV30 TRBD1 TGTGCCTGGACCATAAGACAGGGCGATCAGCCCCAGCATTTT CAWTIRQGDQPQHF
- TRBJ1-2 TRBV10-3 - TGTGCCATCAGTGAGCCAGCATATGGCTACACCTTC CAISEPAYGYTF
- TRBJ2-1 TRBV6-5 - TGTGCCAGCAGTTATGGGGGGAGGTCCTACAATGAGCAGTTCTTC CASSYGGRSYNEQFF
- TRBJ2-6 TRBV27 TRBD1 TGTGCCAGCAGTTCGGGACAGTATATCTCTGGGGCCAACGTCCTGACTTTC CASSSGQYISGANVLTF
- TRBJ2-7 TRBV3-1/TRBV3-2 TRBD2 TGTGCCAGCAGCCAAGACCCACTAGCGGGGGACATCCAGCAGTACTTC CASSQDPLAGDIQQYF
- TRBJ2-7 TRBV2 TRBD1 TGTGCCAGCAGTGAATCACAATCCGGGACAGTCTACGAGCAGTACTTC CASSESQSGTVYEQYF
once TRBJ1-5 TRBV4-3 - TGCGCCAGCAGCCAAGACCGACACAATTATAGCAATCAGCCCCAGCATTTT CASSQDRHNYSNQPQHF
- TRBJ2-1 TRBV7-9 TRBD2 TGTGCCAGCTATAACCAGCGGGAGGACTACAATGAGCAGTTCTTC CASYNQREDYNEQFF
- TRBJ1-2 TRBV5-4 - TGTGCCAGCAGCTTGGAGGCGGGGGGCCACTATGGCTACACCTTC CASSLEAGGHYGYTF
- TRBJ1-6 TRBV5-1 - TGCGCCAGCAGCTTGGCGGCGGGCGGCTATAATTCACCCCTCCACTTT CASSLAAGGYNSPLHF
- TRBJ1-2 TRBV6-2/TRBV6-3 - TGTGCCAGCAGCCGGGCTTATCGAGGCTACACCTTC CASSRAYRGYTF